This entry lists 30 T cell receptor beta chains sequenced from one sample in a study of T-cell memory formation after mild COVID-19. TCRdb called the 5' RACE reads again in MiXCR, with one record for every CDR3 protein. The repertoire holds hundreds of thousands of distinct CDR3 sequences, with roughly 19% as singletons. The sequenced sample consisted of PBMCs or a T cell subset sorted from them (not recorded which). The receptors stem from a man younger than 35 who had mild COVID-19 (a few samples of this study predate the infection). Cell type and time point are not known.

This clonotype was counted between two and nine times. This sequence joins TRBV7-3 and TRBJ2-3; 13 nucleotides line up with TRBD2. In germline, CDR1 is SGHTA, CDR2 FQGTGA. This CDR3 has 17 residues. J gave up 4 bases and V 5 bases, and 9 bases lay outside the gene matches. CDR3 DNA: TGTGCCAGCAGCCGAGGACTAGCGGGGGTAGGTCCAGATACGCAGTATTTT. Protein product: CASSRGLAGVGPDTQYF.

This clonotype was seen at least ten times. V is TRBV3-1 and J is TRBJ2-3; no clear D gene. Per the germline V gene, CDR1 is LGHDT and CDR2 is YNNKEL (reference sequence). The CDR3 totals 15 residues. The V gene lost 1 base and the J gene lost 6 bases, with 14 bases spanning the gap. This CDR3 is CASSQGNLETDTQYF. In nucleotides, the CDR3 is TGTGCCAGCAGCCAAGGAAATCTAGAGACGGATACGCAGTATTTT.

The sample holds a few counts of this clonotype. V is TRBV6-6 and J is TRBJ2-7, with a possible D match to TRBD2 (6 bases). V gave up 2 bases and J gave up 7 bases, with 12 bases separating them. The CDR3 length is 13 residues. Per germline, CDR1 MNHNY and CDR2 SVGAGI (reference sequence). CDR3 amino acids: CASSYRLAREQYF. The CDR3 nucleotides read TGTGCCAGCAGTTACAGGCTAGCGAGAGAGCAGTACTTC.

Regarding this clonotype: A much larger clone differs by one base, so this may be a read error. The J gene is TRBJ2-2, the V gene TRBV28; no reliable D call. In germline, CDR1 is MDHEN, CDR2 SYDVKM. The length of the CDR3 is 13 residues. This chain's CDR3 is CASSFPNNGELFF. In nucleotides, the CDR3 is TGTGCCAGCAGTTTCCCGAACAACGGGGAGCTGTTTTTT.

In the case of this clonotype: Sequence at one end of the junction differs from germline and may be a read error. The rearrangement links TRBV4-1 to TRBJ2-1; D is possibly TRBD2 (6 bases). The CDR3 is 14 residues long. Germline lookup yields CDR1 MGHRA and CDR2 YSYEKL. Here the CDR3 reads CASSQRDSHNEQFF. The CDR3 coding sequence is TGCGCCAGCAGCCAAAGGGACTCCCACAATGAGCAGTTCTTC.

The chain has TRBV20-1 and TRBJ1-1; 9 bases map to TRBD1. With V trimmed by 6 bases and J by 3 bases, 8 bases remained unmatched. Germline V gene lookup returns CDR1 DFQATT and CDR2 SNEGSKA (reference sequence). This CDR3 region has 14 residues. CDR3 coding DNA: TGCAGTGCCCTCGGACAGGGGCGGGACACTGAAGCTTTCTTT. Its protein product is CSALGQGRDTEAFF.

The rearrangement joins TRBV5-1 to TRBJ1-1; 7 bases map to TRBD1. Unmatched junction bases numbered 9, after V lost 4 bases and J lost 6 bases. CDR1 is SGHRS, CDR2 YFSETQ, per germline. CDR3 length equals 14 residues. The CDR3 is CASSRQGTVAEAFF. The CDR3, as DNA: TGCGCCAGCAGCAGACAGGGAACTGTAGCTGAAGCTTTCTTT.

Only a few counts were recorded for this clonotype. The rearrangement uses TRBV20-1 and TRBJ2-3, with D perhaps matching TRBD2 (6 bases). Trimming left V 5 bases short and J 1 base short, with 10 bases between. CDR3 size: 13 residues. Germline V gives CDR1 DFQATT, CDR2 SNEGSKA (reference sequence). The DNA of the CDR3 is TGCAGTGCTTGGGGGGTAGGCACAGATACGCAGTATTTT. It yields the protein CSAWGVGTDTQYF.

The chain couples TRBV5-1 to TRBJ2-7, with TRBD1 identical over 7 bases. CDR1 and CDR2 (germline): SGHRS, YFSETQ. Trimming cost V 4 bases and J 3 bases; bases outside gene matches: 7. The CDR3 loop spans 14 amino acids. CDR3 nucleotide sequence: TGCGCCAGCAGCCCCGGGACAGCCGGCTACGAGCAGTACGTC. Its translation: CASSPGTAGYEQYV.

The V and J genes are TRBV3-1 and TRBJ1-5, with D uncertain. The germline V gene encodes CDR1 LGHDT and CDR2 YNNKEL (reference sequence). CDR3 length equals 15 residues. Trimming stripped 1 base from V and 6 bases from J, with 13 bases between. CDR3 loop: CASSQGTGVGQPQHF. CDR3 bases: TGTGCCAGCAGCCAAGGGACGGGTGTGGGTCAGCCCCAGCATTTT.

The genes are TRBV10-2 and TRBJ2-1, with unresolved D. This CDR3 region has 14 residues. Germline CDR1 and CDR2: WSHSY and SAAADI. Trimming removed 7 bases at V and 9 bases at J, with 19 bases between. This CDR3 reads CASTKRTLSSEQFF. The CDR3, as DNA: TGCGCCAGCACGAAGCGAACTCTCTCCAGTGAGCAGTTCTTC.

This chain links TRBV7-8 with TRBJ2-5, with TRBD2 as a possible D gene (7 bases). Germline V gene lookup returns CDR1 SGHVS and CDR2 FQNEAQ. V lost 5 bases and J 3 bases, leaving 16 bases between the germline ends. The CDR3 runs 15 residues. CDR3 DNA: TGTGCCAGCAGCCCGAGGGGGGGTACCAAAGAGACCCAGTACTTC. Amino acid sequence: CASSPRGGTKETQYF.

The J gene is TRBJ2-3, the V gene TRBV2, with D unclear. V shed 10 bases and J shed 0 bases, with 17 bases lying between them. CDR1 and CDR2 from the germline V gene are SNHLY and FYNNEI. The CDR3 consists of 15 residues. CDR3 DNA: TGTGCCACACACCCCCTCGCATTCAGCACAGATACGCAGTATTTT. It encodes CATHPLAFSTDTQYF.

This chain uses TRBV4-3 with TRBJ1-2; D possibly corresponds to TRBD1 (6 bases). V was trimmed by 1 base and J by 3 bases, leaving 12 bases between them. This CDR3 has 15 residues. Germline assignment: CDR1 LGHNA and CDR2 YSLEER. The CDR3 DNA is TGCGCCAGCAGCCAAGGCTCGGGGGGCCACTATGGCTACACCTTC. Protein: CASSQGSGGHYGYTF.

The chain uses TRBV18 and TRBJ1-1; D not resolved. CDR1 and CDR2 from the germline V gene are KGHSH and LQKENI. Trimming pared 3 bases from V and 7 bases from J, leaving 15 bases between. The CDR3 contains 14 residues. CDR3 DNA sequence: TGTGCCAGCTCACCCGAGCCTGGTGCCGGTGAAGCTTTCTTT. This sequence encodes CASSPEPGAGEAFF.

This clonotype appeared a few times. The V and J genes are TRBV5-1 and TRBJ1-4; 7 bases are shared with TRBD1. CDR3 length: 16 amino acids. From germline, CDR1 is SGHRS and CDR2 YFSETQ. After removal of 4 bases from V and 0 bases from J, the junction contained 6 bases not matched to a gene. The CDR3 sequence is CASSPRQGPTNEKLFF. Written as DNA, the CDR3 is TGCGCCAGCAGCCCGCGACAGGGCCCAACTAATGAAAAACTGTTTTTT.

This clonotype has ten or more counts. This rearrangement joins TRBV7-2 to TRBJ2-7, with a possible D match to TRBD2 (5 bases). Trimming stripped 1 base from V and 3 bases from J, with 10 bases between. CDR3 length equals 14 residues. Germline V gene lookup returns CDR1 SGHTA and CDR2 FQGNSA. CDR3 region: CASSLVGNVYEQYF. Here the CDR3 DNA reads TGTGCCAGCAGCTTAGTCGGGAACGTCTACGAGCAGTACTTC.

The V gene is TRBV29-1, the J gene TRBJ2-5; tentatively, D is TRBD2 (5 bases). Trimming pared 7 bases from V and 3 bases from J, leaving 15 bases between. The CDR3 is made up of 13 amino acids. Germline assignment: CDR1 SQVTM and CDR2 ANQGSEA. The CDR3 nucleotides are TGCAGCGCTGAGAGGGTAAAGAAAGAGACCCAGTACTTC. Protein product: CSAERVKKETQYF.

This clonotype occurred a few times. The chain recombines TRBV12-3 or TRBV12-4 with TRBJ2-5; D is undetermined. The CDR3 totals 15 residues. The V end lost 7 bases, the J end lost 1 base, and 16 bases lay between the germline ends. DNA for the CDR3: TGTGCCAGCACCCCTTGGGCATGGAGCCAAGAGACCCAGTACTTC. Translated: CASTPWAWSQETQYF.

Notes on this clonotype: A read error may explain this, as a much larger clone is one base away. This chain connects TRBV5-1 to TRBJ1-1; no clear D. V lost 1 base and J 1 base, leaving 8 bases between the germline ends. Germline CDR1 SGHRS, CDR2 YFSETQ. The CDR3 has 14 amino acids. The CDR3 DNA is TGCGCCAGCAGCTTGCAGCGACCGAACACTGAAGCTTTCTTT. This codes for CASSLQRPNTEAFF.

This chain connects TRBV5-1 to TRBJ2-7, with 15 positions matching TRBD2. The CDR3 has 17 amino acids. CDR1 is SGHRS and CDR2 is YFSETQ in the germline V gene. V was clipped by 3 bases and J by 3 bases; unmatched bases: 7. CDR3 region: CASSWGLAGGSYYEQYF. The CDR3 DNA reads as TGCGCCAGCAGCTGGGGACTAGCGGGGGGTTCCTACTACGAGCAGTACTTC.

The sample holds many counts of this clonotype. V and J are TRBV11-2 and TRBJ1-3; D is unclear. Germline V gene sequence: CDR1 SGHAT, CDR2 FQNNGV. There are 14 residues in the CDR3. Trimming cost V 5 bases and J 0 bases, with 8 bases left between them. The CDR3 loop reads CASSQSHSGNTIYF. CDR3 coding DNA: TGTGCCAGCAGCCAGAGCCACTCTGGAAACACCATATATTTT.

This clonotype was seen a few times. The chain couples TRBV6-6 to TRBJ2-3; D is ambiguous. The CDR3 extends over 14 amino acids. CDR1 is MNHNY and CDR2 is SVGAGI in the germline V gene (reference sequence). V shed 2 bases and J shed 6 bases, with 12 bases lying between them. The CDR3: CASSYQLRADTQYF. The DNA of the CDR3 is TGTGCCAGCAGTTACCAGCTCCGCGCGGATACGCAGTATTTT.

There are a few counts of this clonotype. The chain carries TRBV5-1 and TRBJ2-5; D not resolved. The CDR3 has 14 amino acids. Deletions cut 1 base from V and 7 bases from J, with 14 bases between. Germline V CDR1 and CDR2: SGHRS, YFSETQ. CDR3 bases: TGCGCCAGCAGCTTGATCCCGTCCAGAGCGACCCAGTACTTC. Protein sequence: CASSLIPSRATQYF.

In DNA, the CDR3 is TGTGCCAGCAGCTTATCTAGAAGTGAGACCCAGTACTTC. Protein: CASSLSRSETQYF. This sequence joins TRBV11-2 and TRBJ2-5, with D unresolved. The V gene's germline CDR1 is SGHAT and CDR2 FQNNGV. The CDR3 covers 13 residues. The ends were cut back, 2 bases at V and 5 bases at J, with 9 bases in the middle.

This chain joins TRBV7-9 and TRBJ2-3, with 11 bases aligning to TRBD2. With 5 bases clipped from V and 10 bases from J, the junction kept 11 bases outside the gene matches. The CDR3 contains 15 residues. The germline V gene has CDR1 SEHNR and CDR2 FQNEAQ (reference sequence). The CDR3: CASSLGTSGDGAQYF. CDR3 nucleotide sequence: TGTGCCAGCAGCCTCGGGACTAGCGGCGACGGGGCGCAGTATTTT.

This clonotype was counted a few times. The chain links TRBV20-1 to TRBJ2-7, with D possibly called TRBD1 or TRBD2 (6 bases each). Germline V CDR1 and CDR2: DFQATT, SNEGSKA (reference sequence). The CDR3 contains 15 residues. V gave up 5 bases and J gave up 0 bases, with 17 bases separating them. CDR3 protein: CSAFPLGGGSYEQYV. The CDR3 nucleotides are TGCAGTGCTTTCCCTCTCGGAGGGGGCTCCTACGAGCAGTACGTC.

This clonotype has only a few counts. The rearrangement joins TRBV7-9 to TRBJ2-5; D ambiguous. Germline CDR1 is SEHNR and CDR2 is FQNEAQ (reference sequence). The CDR3 length is 13 residues. V was shortened by 4 bases and J by 3 bases, with 9 bases between the two germline ends. This CDR3 reads CASSWDFEETQYF. The CDR3 coding sequence is TGTGCCAGCAGCTGGGATTTCGAAGAGACCCAGTACTTC.

The chain joins TRBV10-3 to TRBJ2-7, with 12 bases identical to TRBD2. CDR1 and CDR2 from the germline V gene are ENHRY and SYGVKD. V shed 6 bases and J 1 base; nucleotides not matched to a gene: 4. The CDR3 length is 15 residues. Written as DNA, the CDR3 is TGTGCCATCAGGGCTAGCGGGGGGGTGTCCTACGAGCAGTACGTC. Translating gives CAIRASGGVSYEQYV.

The chain links TRBV6-5 to TRBJ1-1, with a weak D call TRBD1 (6 bases). Germline CDR1 and CDR2: MNHEY and SVGAGI. This CDR3 has 15 residues. The V and J ends lost 0 bases and 4 bases respectively, with 12 bases between them. The chain's CDR3 is CASSYSGGVLTEAFF. CDR3 DNA: TGTGCCAGCAGTTACTCCGGGGGCGTCCTCACTGAAGCTTTCTTT.